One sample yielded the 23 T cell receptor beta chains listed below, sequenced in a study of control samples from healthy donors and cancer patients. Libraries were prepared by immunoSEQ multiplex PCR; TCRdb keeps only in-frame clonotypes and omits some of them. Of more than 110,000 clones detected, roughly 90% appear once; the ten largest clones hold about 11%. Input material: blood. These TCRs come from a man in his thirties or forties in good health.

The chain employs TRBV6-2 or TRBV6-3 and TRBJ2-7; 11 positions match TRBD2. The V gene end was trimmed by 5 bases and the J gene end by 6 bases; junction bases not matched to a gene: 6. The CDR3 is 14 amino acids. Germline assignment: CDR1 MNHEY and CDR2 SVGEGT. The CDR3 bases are TGTGCCAGCAGTCCACGGCTAGCGGGAGGCGAGCAGTACTTC. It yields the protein CASSPRLAGGEQYF.

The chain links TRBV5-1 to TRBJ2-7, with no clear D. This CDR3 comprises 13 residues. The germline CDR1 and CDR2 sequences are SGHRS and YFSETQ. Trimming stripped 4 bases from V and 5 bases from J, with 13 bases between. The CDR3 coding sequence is TGCGCCAGCAGCACGGCCATCGAGAACGAGCAGTACTTC. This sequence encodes CASSTAIENEQYF.

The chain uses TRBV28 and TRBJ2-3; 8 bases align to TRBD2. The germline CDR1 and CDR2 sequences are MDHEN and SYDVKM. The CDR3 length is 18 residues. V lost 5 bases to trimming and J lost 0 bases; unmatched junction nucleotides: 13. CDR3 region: CASSGGLAGSLSTDTQYF. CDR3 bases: TGTGCCAGCAGTGGAGGGCTAGCGGGTTCGCTTAGCACAGATACGCAGTATTTT.

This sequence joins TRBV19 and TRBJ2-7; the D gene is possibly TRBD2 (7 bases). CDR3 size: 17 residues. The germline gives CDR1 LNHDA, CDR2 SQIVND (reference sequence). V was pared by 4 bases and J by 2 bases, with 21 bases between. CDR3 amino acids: CASSTQGRGRGTYEQYF. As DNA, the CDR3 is TGTGCCAGTAGTACCCAGGGGCGCGGGAGAGGCACCTACGAGCAGTACTTC. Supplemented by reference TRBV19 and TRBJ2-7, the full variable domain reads DGGITQSPKYLFRKEGQNVTLSCEQNLNHDAMYWYRQDPGQGLRLIYYSQIVNDFQKGDIAEGYSVSREKKESFPLTVTSAQKNPTAFYLCASSTQGRGRGTYEQYFGPGTRLTVT.

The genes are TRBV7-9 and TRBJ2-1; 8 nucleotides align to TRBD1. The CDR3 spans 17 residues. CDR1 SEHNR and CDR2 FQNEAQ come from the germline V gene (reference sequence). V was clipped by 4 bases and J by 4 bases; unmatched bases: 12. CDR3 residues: CASSSGRGQGIYNEQFF. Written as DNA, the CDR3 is TGTGCCAGCAGCTCCGGGAGAGGACAGGGAATTTACAATGAGCAGTTCTTC.

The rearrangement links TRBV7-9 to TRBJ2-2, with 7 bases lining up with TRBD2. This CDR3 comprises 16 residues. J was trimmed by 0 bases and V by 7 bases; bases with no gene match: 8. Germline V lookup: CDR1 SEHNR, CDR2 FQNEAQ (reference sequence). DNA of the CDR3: TGTGCCAGCACCGTTACTAGCGCCCCGAACACCGGGGAGCTGTTTTTT. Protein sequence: CASTVTSAPNTGELFF.

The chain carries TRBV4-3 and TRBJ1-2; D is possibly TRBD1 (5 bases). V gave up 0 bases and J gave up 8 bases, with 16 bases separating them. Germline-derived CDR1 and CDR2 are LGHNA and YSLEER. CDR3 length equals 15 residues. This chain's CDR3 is CASSQDSVRARGYTF. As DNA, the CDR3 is TGCGCCAGCAGCCAAGATAGTGTCAGGGCTCGGGGCTACACCTTC.

CDR3 loop: CASSAGLRDIGSYNEQFF. CDR3 bases: TGTGCCAGCAGCGCGGGCCTCCGGGACATAGGCTCCTACAATGAGCAGTTCTTC. This chain connects TRBV9 to TRBJ2-1; a weak D match, TRBD1 (6 bases). The V end lost 3 bases, the J end lost 0 bases, and 19 bases lay between the germline ends. CDR3 length: 18 residues. Germline V lookup: CDR1 SGDLS, CDR2 YYNGEE.

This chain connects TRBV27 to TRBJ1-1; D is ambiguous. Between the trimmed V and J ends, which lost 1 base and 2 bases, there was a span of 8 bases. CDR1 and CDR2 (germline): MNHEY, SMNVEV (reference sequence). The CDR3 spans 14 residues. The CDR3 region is CASSLYLENTEAFF. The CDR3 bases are TGTGCCAGCAGTTTATACCTGGAAAACACTGAAGCTTTCTTT.

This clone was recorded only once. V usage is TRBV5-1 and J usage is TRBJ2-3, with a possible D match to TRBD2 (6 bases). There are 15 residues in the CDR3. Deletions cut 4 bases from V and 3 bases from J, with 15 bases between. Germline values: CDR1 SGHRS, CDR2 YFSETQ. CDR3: CASSLRDSETDTQYF. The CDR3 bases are TGCGCCAGCAGCCTCCGGGACTCCGAAACAGATACGCAGTATTTT.

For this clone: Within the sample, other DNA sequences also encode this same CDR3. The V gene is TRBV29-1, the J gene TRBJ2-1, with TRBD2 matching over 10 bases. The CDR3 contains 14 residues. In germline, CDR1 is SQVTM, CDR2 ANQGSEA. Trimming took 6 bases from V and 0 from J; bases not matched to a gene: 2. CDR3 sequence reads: CSVRTSGSYNEQFF. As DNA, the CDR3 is TGCAGCGTAAGGACTAGCGGCTCCTACAATGAGCAGTTCTTC.

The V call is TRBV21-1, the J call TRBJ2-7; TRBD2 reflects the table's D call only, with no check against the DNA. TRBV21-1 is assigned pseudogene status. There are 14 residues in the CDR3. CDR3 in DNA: TGTGCCAGCAGACTGCGGGAGGGCCGGGGCGAGCAGTACTTC. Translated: CASRLREGRGEQYF.

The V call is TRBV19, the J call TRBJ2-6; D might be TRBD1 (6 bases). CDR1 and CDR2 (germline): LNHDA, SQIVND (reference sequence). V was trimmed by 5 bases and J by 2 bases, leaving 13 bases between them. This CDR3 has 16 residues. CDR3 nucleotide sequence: TGTGCCAGTAGTGGCAGGGGTCTAGCTGGGGCCAACGTCCTGACTTTC. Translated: CASSGRGLAGANVLTF.

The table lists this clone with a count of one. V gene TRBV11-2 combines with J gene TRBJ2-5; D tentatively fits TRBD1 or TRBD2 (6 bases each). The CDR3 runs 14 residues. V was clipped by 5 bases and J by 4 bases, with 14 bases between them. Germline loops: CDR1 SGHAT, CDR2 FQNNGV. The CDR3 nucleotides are TGTGCCAGCAGCGAGACTAGGGGGGTAGAGACCCAGTACTTC. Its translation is CASSETRGVETQYF.

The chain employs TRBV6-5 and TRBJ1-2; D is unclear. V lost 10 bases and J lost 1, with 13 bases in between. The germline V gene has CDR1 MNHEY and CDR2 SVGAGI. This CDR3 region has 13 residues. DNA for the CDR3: TGTGCCATCAGACCGAGTTATAACTATGGCTACACCTTC. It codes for CAIRPSYNYGYTF.

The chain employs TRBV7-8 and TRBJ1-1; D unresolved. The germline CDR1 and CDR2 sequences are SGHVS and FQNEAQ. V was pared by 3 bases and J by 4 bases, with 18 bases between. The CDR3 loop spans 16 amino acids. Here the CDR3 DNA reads TGTGCCAGCAGCTTTGATGAATTGATGGGAGTCACTGAAGCTTTCTTT. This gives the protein CASSFDELMGVTEAFF.

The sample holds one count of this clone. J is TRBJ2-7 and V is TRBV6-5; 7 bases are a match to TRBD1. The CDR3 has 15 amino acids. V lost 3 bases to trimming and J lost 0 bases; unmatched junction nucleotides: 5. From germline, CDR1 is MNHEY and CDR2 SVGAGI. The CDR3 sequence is CASSYRGQASYEQYF. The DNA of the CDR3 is TGTGCCAGCAGTTATAGGGGGCAGGCCTCCTACGAGCAGTACTTC.

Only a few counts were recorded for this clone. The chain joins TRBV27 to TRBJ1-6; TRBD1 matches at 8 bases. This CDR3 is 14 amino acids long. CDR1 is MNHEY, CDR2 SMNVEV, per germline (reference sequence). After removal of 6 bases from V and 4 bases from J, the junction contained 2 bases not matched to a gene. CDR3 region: CASRTGDYNSPLHF. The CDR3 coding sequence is TGTGCCAGCAGGACAGGGGATTATAATTCACCCCTCCACTTT.

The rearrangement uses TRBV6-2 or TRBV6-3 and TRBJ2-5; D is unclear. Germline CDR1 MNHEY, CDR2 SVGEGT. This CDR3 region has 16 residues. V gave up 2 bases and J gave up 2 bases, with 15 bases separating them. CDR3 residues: CASSYLELGYQETQYF. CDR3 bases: TGTGCCAGCAGTTACCTGGAGTTAGGATATCAAGAGACCCAGTACTTC.

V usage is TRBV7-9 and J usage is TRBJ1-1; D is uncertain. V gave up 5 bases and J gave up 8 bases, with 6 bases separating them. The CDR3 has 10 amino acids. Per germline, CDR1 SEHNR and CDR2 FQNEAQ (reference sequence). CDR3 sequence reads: CASSRLEAFF. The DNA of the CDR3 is TGTGCCAGCAGCCGACTAGAAGCTTTCTTT.

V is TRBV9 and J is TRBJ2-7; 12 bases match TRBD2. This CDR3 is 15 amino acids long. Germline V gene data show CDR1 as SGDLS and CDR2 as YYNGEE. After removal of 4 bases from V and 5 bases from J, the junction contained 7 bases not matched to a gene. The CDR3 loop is CASSPASGRGHEQYF. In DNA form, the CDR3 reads TGTGCCAGCAGCCCAGCTAGCGGGAGGGGCCACGAGCAGTACTTC.

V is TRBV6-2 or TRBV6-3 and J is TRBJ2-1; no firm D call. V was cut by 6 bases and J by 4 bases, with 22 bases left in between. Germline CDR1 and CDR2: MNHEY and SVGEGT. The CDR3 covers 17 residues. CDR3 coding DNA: TGTGCCAGCAGCCCGCCGTGGGTCCTATTCGCGTACAATGAGCAGTTCTTC. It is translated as CASSPPWVLFAYNEQFF.

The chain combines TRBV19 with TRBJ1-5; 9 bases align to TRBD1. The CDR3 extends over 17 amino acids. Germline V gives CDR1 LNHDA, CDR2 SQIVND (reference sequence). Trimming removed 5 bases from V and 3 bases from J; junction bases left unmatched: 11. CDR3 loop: CASSPLGTGLSNQPQHF. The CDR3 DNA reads TGTGCCAGTAGTCCCCTAGGGACAGGGCTTTCCAATCAGCCCCAGCATTTT.